The 31 T cell receptor beta chains in this list originate from one sample, sequenced in a study of T cell responses to AZD1222 COVID-19 vaccine. Only in-frame clones appear in the TCRdb table, and some are missing; sequencing was by immunoSEQ multiplex PCR. The data show 150,000 to 160,000 clones, 90% to 95% seen once. The input for sequencing was peripheral blood, taken 28 days after the second AZD1222 dose. The origin of the receptors is an adult who received the AZD1222 COVID-19 vaccine.

The chain combines TRBV10-3 with TRBJ2-2; D is possibly TRBD2 (5 bases). Germline V CDR1 and CDR2: ENHRY, SYGVKD. Deletions cut 0 bases from V and 3 bases from J, with 8 bases between. CDR3 length equals 15 residues. CDR3 region: CAISESGEYTGELFF. The CDR3 coding sequence is TGTGCCATCAGTGAGTCCGGGGAGTACACCGGGGAGCTGTTTTTT.

V and J are TRBV3-1 (or the pseudogene TRBV3-2) and TRBJ2-2, with D tentatively TRBD1 or TRBD2 (5 bases each). CDR1 and CDR2 (germline): LGHDT, YNNKEL (reference sequence). The CDR3 extends over 15 amino acids. V was cut by 1 base and J by 4 bases, with 10 bases left in between. CDR3 coding DNA: TGTGCCAGCAGCCAAGGGGCCGGGGCCACCGGGGAGCTGTTTTTT. It is translated as CASSQGAGATGELFF.

This sequence joins TRBV6-2 or TRBV6-3 and TRBJ1-5; no clear D gene. With 2 bases removed from V and 6 bases from J, the gap between germline ends came to 11 bases. Germline lookup yields CDR1 MNHEY and CDR2 SVGEGT. The CDR3 length is 14 residues. In nucleotides, the CDR3 is TGTGCCAGCAGTTACGAGGTTTATCGTCAGCCCCAGCATTTT. Translated: CASSYEVYRQPQHF.

The chain couples TRBV4-2 to TRBJ1-4; a possible D gene is TRBD1 (5 bases). Trimming removed 4 bases from V and 4 bases from J, with 19 bases in between. Germline-derived CDR1 and CDR2 are LGHNA and YNFKEQ. The CDR3 has 17 amino acids. The DNA of the CDR3 is TGTGCCAGCAGCCCTGGCTCATCGGGGCTGGGTAATGAAAAACTGTTTTTT. Protein: CASSPGSSGLGNEKLFF.

The chain uses TRBV4-1 and TRBJ1-3; D possibly corresponds to TRBD1 (6 bases). CDR1 MGHRA and CDR2 YSYEKL come from the germline V gene. This CDR3 spans 17 amino acids. Trimming shortened V by 4 bases and J by 3 bases, and 19 bases separated the two germline ends. The CDR3 here is CASSRQGLVLYGNTIYF. CDR3 in DNA: TGCGCCAGCAGCCGGCAGGGGCTAGTACTATATGGAAACACCATATATTTT.

This chain uses TRBV12-3 or TRBV12-4 with TRBJ2-6; unclear D gene. This CDR3 region has 13 residues. The V gene lost 7 bases and the J gene lost 1 base, with 5 bases spanning the gap. The CDR3 loop is CASKLSGANVLTF. The DNA of the CDR3 is TGTGCCAGCAAACTTTCTGGGGCCAACGTCCTGACTTTC.

The chain joins TRBV5-1 to TRBJ2-6; 7 bases are a match to TRBD1. From germline, CDR1 is SGHRS and CDR2 YFSETQ. Trimming removed 1 base from V and 3 bases from J; junction bases left unmatched: 7. The CDR3 sequence is 17 residues long. CDR3 protein: CASSLWAGGDGANVLTF. The CDR3 DNA follows: TGCGCCAGCAGCTTGTGGGCAGGGGGTGATGGGGCCAACGTCCTGACTTTC.

A word on this clone: Other nucleotide sequences in the sample specify the same CDR3. The chain is built from TRBV27 and TRBJ1-5; maybe TRBD1 (6 bases). CDR1 is MNHEY, CDR2 SMNVEV, per germline (reference sequence). The CDR3 is 13 residues long. Between the trimmed V and J ends, which lost 8 bases and 4 bases, there was a span of 12 bases. CDR3 coding DNA: TGTGCCAGCCGTGGGGGACAAAATCAGCCCCAGCATTTT. Translated: CASRGGQNQPQHF.

V and J are TRBV5-4 and TRBJ1-1; D gene ambiguous. This CDR3 is 14 amino acids long. The V gene's germline CDR1 is SGHNT and CDR2 YYREEE (reference sequence). Trimming shortened V by 0 bases and J by 1 base, and 7 bases separated the two germline ends. The chain's CDR3 is CASSLGPPNTEAFF. DNA for the CDR3: TGTGCCAGCAGCTTGGGACCGCCGAACACTGAAGCTTTCTTT.

The chain carries TRBV4-1 and TRBJ1-2, with D possibly matching TRBD1 (5 bases). V was shortened by 4 bases and J by 4 bases, with 25 bases between the two germline ends. Per the germline V gene, CDR1 is MGHRA and CDR2 is YSYEKL. The CDR3 spans 18 residues. The CDR3 DNA reads TGCGCCAGCAGCCGGGCTGTACAGTTTGACAGAAGTGGCTATGGCTACACCTTC. This translates into CASSRAVQFDRSGYGYTF.

This clone was seen a few times. The rearrangement joins TRBV19 to TRBJ1-1; D call uncertain. The length of the CDR3 is 13 residues. Trimming left V 6 bases short and J 3 bases short, with 11 bases between. Looked up from germline, CDR1 is LNHDA and CDR2 is SQIVND (reference sequence). CDR3 in DNA: TGTGCCAGTAGCTGGACGGAAGACACTGAAGCTTTCTTT. This codes for CASSWTEDTEAFF.

This clone appeared once. This chain uses TRBV6-5 with TRBJ1-2; D uncertain. Germline V gene lookup returns CDR1 MNHEY and CDR2 SVGAGI. The germline V and J ends were trimmed by 0 bases and 2 bases, with 7 bases remaining between them. The CDR3 spans 14 residues. The CDR3 is CASSYSPGNYGYTF. In nucleotides, the CDR3 is TGTGCCAGCAGTTACTCTCCAGGAAACTATGGCTACACCTTC.

The chain uses TRBV9 and TRBJ2-1; weak D call: TRBD2 (5 bases). CDR3 length: 15 amino acids. Trimming took off 0 bases at V and 4 bases at J, with 11 bases between the two ends. Germline CDR1 and CDR2: SGDLS and YYNGEE. The CDR3 loop is CASSVELEIYNEQFF. CDR3 bases: TGTGCCAGCAGCGTAGAACTAGAAATATACAATGAGCAGTTCTTC.

V is TRBV7-9 and J is TRBJ2-3; D may be TRBD2 (6 bases). This CDR3 contains 13 residues. CDR1 is SEHNR and CDR2 is FQNEAQ in the germline V gene (reference sequence). V was pared by 6 bases and J by 4 bases, with 11 bases between. DNA of the CDR3: TGTGCCAGCAGTCTAGGAGGGCCAGATACGCAGTATTTT. This gives the protein CASSLGGPDTQYF.

This chain uses TRBV9 with TRBJ2-7; D possibly corresponds to TRBD2 (6 bases). CDR3 length: 15 residues. CDR1 is SGDLS, CDR2 YYNGEE, per germline. Trimming removed 1 base at V and 0 bases at J, with 11 bases between. The CDR3 coding sequence is TGTGCCAGCAGCGTACGAGCGGGTTTCTCCTACGAGCAGTACTTC. Its translation is CASSVRAGFSYEQYF. Looking up the rest from reference TRBV9 and TRBJ2-7 gives the full variable domain: DSGVTQTPKHLITATGQRVTLRCSPRSGDLSVYWYQQSLDQGLQFLIQYYNGEERAKGNILERFSAQQFPDLHSELNLSSLELGDSALYFCASSVRAGFSYEQYFGPGTRLTVT.

The chain employs TRBV4-1 and TRBJ1-5; D is undetermined. The CDR3 has 16 residues. Germline CDR1 and CDR2: MGHRA and YSYEKL. V shed 3 bases and J shed 2 bases, with 14 bases lying between them. This CDR3 reads CASSHLGGVGNQPQHF. DNA for the CDR3: TGCGCCAGCAGCCATCTTGGCGGAGTTGGCAATCAGCCCCAGCATTTT.

The J gene is TRBJ1-2, the V gene TRBV6-5, with a weak D call TRBD1 (5 bases). The CDR3 totals 14 residues. Looked up from germline, CDR1 is MNHEY and CDR2 is SVGAGI. Trimming removed 7 bases at V and 2 bases at J, with 14 bases between. CDR3 sequence reads: CASTPEDNNYGYTF. CDR3 nucleotide sequence: TGTGCCAGCACCCCGGAGGACAACAACTATGGCTACACCTTC.

The CDR3 coding sequence is TGCAGTGCTAGTCGTCTAGCGGGAAGGGAGACCCAGTACTTC. This codes for CSASRLAGRETQYF. The chain employs TRBV20-1 and TRBJ2-5, with TRBD2 matching 9 bases. Germline CDR1 reads DFQATT; CDR2 reads SNEGSKA (reference sequence). J lost 5 bases, V lost 3 bases, and 7 bases had no gene match. This CDR3 is 14 amino acids long.

The chain carries TRBV19 and TRBJ1-5; D remains ambiguous. CDR3 length: 16 residues. Germline CDR1 LNHDA, CDR2 SQIVND (reference sequence). The ends were cut back, 2 bases at V and 5 bases at J, with 16 bases in the middle. The CDR3 loop reads CASSIHPKRADQPQHF. For the CDR3, the DNA is TGTGCCAGTAGTATACACCCCAAGAGGGCCGATCAGCCCCAGCATTTT.

The V and J genes are TRBV6-5 and TRBJ1-2, with a possible D match to TRBD1 (6 bases). This CDR3 contains 13 residues. Germline V gene lookup returns CDR1 MNHEY and CDR2 SVGAGI. Trimming shortened V by 7 bases and J by 0 bases, and 9 bases separated the two germline ends. The CDR3: CASNRDPNYGYTF. The CDR3 nucleotides are TGTGCCAGCAACAGGGATCCTAACTATGGCTACACCTTC.

Only a few counts were recorded for this clone. V and J are TRBV19 and TRBJ1-3; the D is unclear. Germline CDR1 is LNHDA and CDR2 is SQIVND (reference sequence). This CDR3 region has 15 residues. V lost 7 bases, J lost 0 bases, and 13 bases lay in between. CDR3: CASKDSSGSGNTIYF. The CDR3 DNA follows: TGTGCCAGTAAAGATTCCAGCGGCTCTGGAAACACCATATATTTT.

The CDR3 loop is CASSTRDLGSYEQYF. CDR3 coding DNA: TGTGCCAGCAGCACGCGAGACCTGGGCTCCTACGAGCAGTACTTC. J is TRBJ2-7 and V is TRBV5-4; D unclear. CDR1 is SGHNT and CDR2 is YYREEE in the germline V gene (reference sequence). V was clipped by 4 bases and J by 0 bases, with 14 bases between them. The CDR3 totals 15 residues.

V is TRBV2 and J is TRBJ2-7; D assignment may be TRBD1 or TRBD2 (5 bases each). CDR1 is SNHLY and CDR2 is FYNNEI in the germline V gene. The CDR3 spans 14 residues. Between the trimmed V and J ends, which lost 6 bases and 2 bases, there was a span of 14 bases. In DNA, the CDR3 is TGTGCCAGCAGGATCGGGACGGCCGCCTACGAGCAGTACTTC. Translation: CASRIGTAAYEQYF.

CDR3 nucleotides: TGTGCCAGCAGCTTTTTTTTGGAGGATGAGCAGTTCTTC. Translating it yields CASSFFLEDEQFF. V usage is TRBV7-2 and J usage is TRBJ2-1, with D possibly matching TRBD2 (5 bases). CDR3 length: 13 amino acids. CDR1 SGHTA and CDR2 FQGNSA come from the germline V gene. V lost 3 bases, J lost 8 bases, and 11 bases lay in between.

The genes are TRBV27 and TRBJ1-5, with D perhaps matching TRBD1 (5 bases). Looked up from germline, CDR1 is MNHEY and CDR2 is SMNVEV (reference sequence). This CDR3 contains 18 residues. Between the trimmed V and J ends, which lost 5 bases and 0 bases, there was a span of 20 bases. The CDR3 DNA is TGTGCCAGCAGTCTTTATCCCCCGACAGACACTAGCAATCAGCCCCAGCATTTT. Protein sequence: CASSLYPPTDTSNQPQHF.

The V and J genes are TRBV19 and TRBJ1-5, with TRBD1 matching 8 bases. J lost 4 bases, V lost 7 bases, and 6 bases had no gene match. This CDR3 comprises 14 residues. Germline values: CDR1 LNHDA, CDR2 SQIVND (reference sequence). CDR3 sequence reads: CASKGDRRNQPQHF. In DNA, the CDR3 is TGTGCCAGTAAGGGGGACAGGAGGAATCAGCCCCAGCATTTT.

The chain links TRBV12-3 or TRBV12-4 to TRBJ1-2; D remains unclear. Trimming took 6 bases from V and 8 from J, leaving 10 bases between them. This CDR3 is 11 amino acids long. CDR3 region: CASRAAGGYTF. The CDR3, as DNA: TGTGCCAGCAGGGCCGCGGGAGGCTACACCTTC.

This clone came up once. The chain uses TRBV30 and TRBJ1-2; the D gene is possibly TRBD1 (5 bases). The germline V gene has CDR1 GTSNPN and CDR2 SVGIG (reference sequence). The CDR3 has 12 residues. Between the trimmed V and J ends, which lost 5 bases and 7 bases, there was a span of 14 bases. CDR3 region: CAWALGTFGYTF. CDR3 DNA sequence: TGTGCCTGGGCCCTGGGGACTTTTGGCTACACCTTC.

V usage is TRBV18 and J usage is TRBJ2-1; D tentatively reads TRBD1 or TRBD2 (5 bases each). Germline CDR1 and CDR2: KGHSH and LQKENI. Deletions cut 3 bases from V and 7 bases from J, with 16 bases between. The CDR3 has 15 amino acids. CDR3 in amino acids: CASSPTSGAKNEQFF. Here the CDR3 DNA reads TGTGCCAGCTCACCCACATCCGGGGCTAAAAATGAGCAGTTCTTC.

This clone was detected once. The J gene is TRBJ1-5, the V gene TRBV21-1; the tabulated D call, TRBD1, remains unverified against the DNA. TRBV21-1 is a listed pseudogene. The length of the CDR3 is 14 residues. CDR3 nucleotide sequence: TGTGCCAGCAGCTCCCCGACAGGTCTTCAGCCCCAGCATTTT. Its protein is CASSSPTGLQPQHF.

V and J are TRBV27 and TRBJ2-7, with D possibly matching TRBD2 (5 bases). The CDR3 length is 15 residues. The V gene lost 0 bases and the J gene lost 7 bases, with 16 bases spanning the gap. Germline lookup yields CDR1 MNHEY and CDR2 SMNVEV (reference sequence). The CDR3 sequence is CASSLSRRGPEEQYF. The CDR3 DNA sequence: TGTGCCAGCAGTTTATCTCGGCGAGGGCCGGAGGAGCAGTACTTC.